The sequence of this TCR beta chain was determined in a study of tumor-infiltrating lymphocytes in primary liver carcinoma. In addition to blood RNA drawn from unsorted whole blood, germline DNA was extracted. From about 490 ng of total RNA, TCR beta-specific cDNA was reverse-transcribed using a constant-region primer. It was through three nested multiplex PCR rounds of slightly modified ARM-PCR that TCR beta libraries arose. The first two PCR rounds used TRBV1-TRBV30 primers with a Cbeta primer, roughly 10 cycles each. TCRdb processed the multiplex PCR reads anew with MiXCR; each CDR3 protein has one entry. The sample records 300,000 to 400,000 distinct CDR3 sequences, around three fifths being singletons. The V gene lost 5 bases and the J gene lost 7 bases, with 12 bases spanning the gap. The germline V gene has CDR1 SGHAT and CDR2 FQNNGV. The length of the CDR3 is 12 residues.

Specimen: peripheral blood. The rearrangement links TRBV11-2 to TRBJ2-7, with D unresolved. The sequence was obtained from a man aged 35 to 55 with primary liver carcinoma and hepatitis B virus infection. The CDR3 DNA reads TGTGCCAGCAGCACACAAGGTGTGGAGCAGTACTTC. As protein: CASSTQGVEQYF.